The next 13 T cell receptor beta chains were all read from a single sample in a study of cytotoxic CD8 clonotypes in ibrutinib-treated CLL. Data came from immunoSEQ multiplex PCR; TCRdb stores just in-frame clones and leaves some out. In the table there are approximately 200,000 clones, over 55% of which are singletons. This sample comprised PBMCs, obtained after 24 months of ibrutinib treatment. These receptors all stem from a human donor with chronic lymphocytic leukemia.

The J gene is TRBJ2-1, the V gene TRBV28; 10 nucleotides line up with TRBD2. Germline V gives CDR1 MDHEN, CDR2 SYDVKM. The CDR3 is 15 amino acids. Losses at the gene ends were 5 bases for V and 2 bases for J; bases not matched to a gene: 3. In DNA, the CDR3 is TGTGCCAGCAGTCCAGCGGGAGGGCCCTACAATGAGCAGTTCTTC. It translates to CASSPAGGPYNEQFF.

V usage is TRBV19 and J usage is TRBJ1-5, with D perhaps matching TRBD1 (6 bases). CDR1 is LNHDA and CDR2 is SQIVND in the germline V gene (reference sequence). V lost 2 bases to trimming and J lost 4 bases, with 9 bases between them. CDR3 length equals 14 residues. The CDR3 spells CASSIKGGNQPQHF. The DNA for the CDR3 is TGTGCCAGTAGTATAAAAGGGGGGAATCAGCCCCAGCATTTT.

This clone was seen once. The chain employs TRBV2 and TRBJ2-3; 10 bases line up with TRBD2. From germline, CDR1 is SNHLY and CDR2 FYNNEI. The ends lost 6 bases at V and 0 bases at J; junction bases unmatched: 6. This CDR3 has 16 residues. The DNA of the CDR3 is TGTGCCAGCAGGTGGCTAGCGGGAGCTAGCACAGATACGCAGTATTTT. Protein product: CASRWLAGASTDTQYF. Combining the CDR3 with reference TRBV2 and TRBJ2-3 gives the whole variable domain EPEVTQTPSHQVTQMGQEVILRCVPISNHLYFYWYRQILGQKVEFLVSFYNNEISEKSEIFDDQFSVERPDGSNFTLKIRSTKLEDSAMYFCASRWLAGASTDTQYFGPGTRLTVL.

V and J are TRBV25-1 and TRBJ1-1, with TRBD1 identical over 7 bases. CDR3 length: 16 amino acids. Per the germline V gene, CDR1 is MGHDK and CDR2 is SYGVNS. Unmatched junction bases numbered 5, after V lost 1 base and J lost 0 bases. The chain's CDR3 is CASSESRGLLNTEAFF. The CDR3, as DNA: TGTGCCAGCAGTGAATCAAGGGGGCTGCTGAACACTGAAGCTTTCTTT.

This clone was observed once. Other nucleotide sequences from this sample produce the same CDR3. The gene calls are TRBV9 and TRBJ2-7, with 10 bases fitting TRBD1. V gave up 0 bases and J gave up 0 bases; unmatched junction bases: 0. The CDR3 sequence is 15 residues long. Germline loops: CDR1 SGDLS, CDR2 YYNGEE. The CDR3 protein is CASSVGTGGSYEQYF. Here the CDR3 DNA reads TGTGCCAGCAGCGTAGGGACAGGGGGCTCCTACGAGCAGTACTTC.

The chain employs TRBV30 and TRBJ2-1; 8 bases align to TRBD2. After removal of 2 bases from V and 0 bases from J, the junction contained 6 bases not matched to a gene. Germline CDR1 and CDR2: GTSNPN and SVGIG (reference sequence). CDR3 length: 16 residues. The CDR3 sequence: CAWSNLAGYSYNEQFF. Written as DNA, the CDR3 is TGTGCCTGGAGTAATCTAGCGGGTTACTCCTACAATGAGCAGTTCTTC.

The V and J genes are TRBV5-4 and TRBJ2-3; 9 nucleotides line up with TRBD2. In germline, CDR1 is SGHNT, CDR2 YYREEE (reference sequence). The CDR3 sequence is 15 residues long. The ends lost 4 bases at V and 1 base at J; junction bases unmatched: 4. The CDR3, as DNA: TGTGCCAGCAGCACTTGGACTAGCGGCACAGATACGCAGTATTTT. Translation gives CASSTWTSGTDTQYF.

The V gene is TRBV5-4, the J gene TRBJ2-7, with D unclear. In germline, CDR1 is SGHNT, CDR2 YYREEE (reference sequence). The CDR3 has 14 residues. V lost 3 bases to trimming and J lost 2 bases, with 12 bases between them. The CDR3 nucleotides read TGTGCCAGCAGCTATGACTCATCTCCCTACGAGCAGTACTTC. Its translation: CASSYDSSPYEQYF.

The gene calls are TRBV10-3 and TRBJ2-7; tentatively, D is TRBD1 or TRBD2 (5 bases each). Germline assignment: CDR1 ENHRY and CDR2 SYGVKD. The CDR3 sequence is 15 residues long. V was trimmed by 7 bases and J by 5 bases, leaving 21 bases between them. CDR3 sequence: CAIKSLGPGSHEQYF. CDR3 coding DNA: TGTGCCATCAAGTCGCTGGGACCCGGTTCCCACGAGCAGTACTTC.

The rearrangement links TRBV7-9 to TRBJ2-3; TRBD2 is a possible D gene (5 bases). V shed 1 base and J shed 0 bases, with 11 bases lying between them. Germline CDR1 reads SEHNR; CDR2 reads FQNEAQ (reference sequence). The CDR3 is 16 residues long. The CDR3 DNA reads TGTGCCAGCAGCTTAGGAATGGACTTGAGCACAGATACGCAGTATTTT. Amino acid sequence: CASSLGMDLSTDTQYF.

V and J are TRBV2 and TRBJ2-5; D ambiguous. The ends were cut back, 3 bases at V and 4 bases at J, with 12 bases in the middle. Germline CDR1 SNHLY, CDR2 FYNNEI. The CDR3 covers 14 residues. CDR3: CASSEMPGAETQYF. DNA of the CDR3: TGTGCCAGCAGTGAGATGCCCGGCGCAGAGACCCAGTACTTC.

CDR3 residues: CASSVDRDDSNYGYTF. DNA of the CDR3: TGTGCCAGCAGCGTAGATCGGGACGATTCTAACTATGGCTACACCTTC. J is TRBJ1-2 and V is TRBV9; the D gene is possibly TRBD1 (5 bases). The germline V gene encodes CDR1 SGDLS and CDR2 YYNGEE. With 0 bases removed from V and 0 bases from J, the gap between germline ends came to 12 bases. The CDR3 contains 16 residues.

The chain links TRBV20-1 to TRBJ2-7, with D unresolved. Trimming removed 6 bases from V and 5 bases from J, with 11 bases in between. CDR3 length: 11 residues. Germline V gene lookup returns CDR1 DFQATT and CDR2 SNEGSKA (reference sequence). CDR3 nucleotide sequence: TGCAGTGCACAACACTGGAACGAGCAGTACTTC. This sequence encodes CSAQHWNEQYF.